The clone carrying this T cell receptor (beta chain) was detected only once. Clinical histories supplied by participants themselves formed the basis of cohort assignment. In the study's own analysis: Researchers report that nucleated cell counts were estimated from reference gene primer amplification. Assay: immunoSEQ multiplex PCR; the TCRdb copy retains only in-frame clones and omits some. V, J and clone size derive from that table, while D and trimming were established from the DNA sequence. The table lists hundreds of thousands of clones, about 84% of them singletons, with under 4.5% in the top ten. These data originate in a study of blood T cell repertoires in COVID-19. Across the whole study: Both acute and convalescent COVID-19 samples were obtained from the United States, Italy and Spain. Sample material is recorded as cDNA or gDNA derived from T cells, B-cell-depleted T cells, or PBMCs.

CDR3 length: 15 amino acids. The ends lost 0 bases at V and 4 bases at J; junction bases unmatched: 3. Germline V CDR1 and CDR2: SGHRS, YFSETQ. The clonotype originates from a man aged 25 to 40 with acute COVID-19. The V gene is TRBV5-1, the J gene TRBJ2-5; 10 positions match TRBD1. Sample: PBMCs or T cells enriched from blood (not recorded which). The CDR3 coding sequence is TGCGCCAGCAGCTTGGGCGACAGGGGGCCAGAGACCCAGTACTTC. Translation: CASSLGDRGPETQYF.